The rows below give T cell receptor beta chains drawn from one sample of a study of Ad26.COV2.S vaccination and SARS-CoV-2 variants. Sequenced by immunoSEQ multiplex PCR; TCRdb stores in-frame clones only, minus some. The table shows under 300,000 clones, with approximately 88% occurring only once. Sequencing was performed on peripheral blood, taken in a trial of Ad26.COV2.S vaccine versus placebo. These receptor sequences come from a person aged 18-60 years who received the Ad26.COV2.S COVID-19 vaccine or a placebo. The CDR3 runs from the conserved cysteine through the conserved F or W. Fields, in order: V gene, clone size, CDR3 length, J gene, D gene, CDR3 DNA, CDR3 protein. The D gene is left open where the match is weak. Clone size is not always given. Where it is, it says once, few, many or a class for expanded clones.

TRBV7-9,NA,15,TRBJ1-1,TRBD1,TGTGCCAGCAGCTTATCAGGGGGAACGGTCACTGAAGCTTTCTTT,CASSLSGGTVTEAFF
TRBV6-6,NA,15,TRBJ1-2,TRBD1,TGTGCCAGCAGCCAAACAGGGGGACCCAACTATGGCTACACCTTC,CASSQTGGPNYGYTF
TRBV7-2,NA,15,TRBJ1-1,NA,TGTGCCAGCAGCCCTAGGGACCGCCTGAACACTGAAGCTTTCTTT,CASSPRDRLNTEAFF
TRBV9,once,16,TRBJ1-3,NA,TGTGCCAGCAGCGTAGGAGGGGCGAGCTCTGGAAACACCATATATTTT,CASSVGGASSGNTIYF
TRBV18,NA,14,TRBJ1-1,TRBD1,TGTGCCAGCACAGCCGGGACAGGGAGAACTGAAGCTTTCTTT,CASTAGTGRTEAFF
TRBV18,NA,14,TRBJ1-5,NA,TGTGCCAGCTCCTCCTCCGACAGCAATCAGCCCCAGCATTTT,CASSSSDSNQPQHF
TRBV5-5,NA,14,TRBJ1-1,NA,TGTGCCAGCAGCTTCCCCGACAGGCTTACTGAAGCTTTCTTT,CASSFPDRLTEAFF
TRBV3-1/TRBV3-2,NA,15,TRBJ1-1,NA,TGTGCCAGCAGCCCGGGGACGGCTCCCTACACTGAAGCTTTCTTT,CASSPGTAPYTEAFF
TRBV7-9,NA,15,TRBJ2-3,TRBD2,TGTGCCAGCAGCTTAGCTGCGACTAGCGGGAGTCACCCGTATTTT,CASSLAATSGSHPYF
TRBV4-2,NA,13,TRBJ1-1,NA,TGTGCCAGCAGCCAAGAGGTCGGACTAGAAGCTTTCTTT,CASSQEVGLEAFF
TRBV4-3,NA,16,TRBJ2-3,NA,TGCGCCAGCAGCCAAGTGGGAAAATTGGGGTTAGATACGCAGTATTTT,CASSQVGKLGLDTQYF
TRBV6-6,NA,13,TRBJ1-5,NA,TGTGCCAGCAGTTACGGCACCAATCAGCCCCAGCATTTT,CASSYGTNQPQHF
TRBV5-1,NA,20,TRBJ1-2,NA,TGCGCCAGCAGCGAGTTGGACCCTAGGGTTCCCGGACCGGGCGAGAATGGCTACACCTTC,CASSELDPRVPGPGENGYTF
TRBV27,NA,18,TRBJ2-2,TRBD2,TGTGCCAGCAGTCCTCCCGGGACTAGCGGGGGGAACACCGGGGAGCTGTTTTTT,CASSPPGTSGGNTGELFF
TRBV11-2,once,12,TRBJ1-1,NA,TGTGCCAGCAGGTCGATAGAAGGGCAAGCTTTCTTT,CASRSIEGQAFF
TRBV7-8,NA,13,TRBJ1-4,NA,TGTGCCAGCAGCTTAGCAAGGTGGGAAAAACTGTTTTTT,CASSLARWEKLFF